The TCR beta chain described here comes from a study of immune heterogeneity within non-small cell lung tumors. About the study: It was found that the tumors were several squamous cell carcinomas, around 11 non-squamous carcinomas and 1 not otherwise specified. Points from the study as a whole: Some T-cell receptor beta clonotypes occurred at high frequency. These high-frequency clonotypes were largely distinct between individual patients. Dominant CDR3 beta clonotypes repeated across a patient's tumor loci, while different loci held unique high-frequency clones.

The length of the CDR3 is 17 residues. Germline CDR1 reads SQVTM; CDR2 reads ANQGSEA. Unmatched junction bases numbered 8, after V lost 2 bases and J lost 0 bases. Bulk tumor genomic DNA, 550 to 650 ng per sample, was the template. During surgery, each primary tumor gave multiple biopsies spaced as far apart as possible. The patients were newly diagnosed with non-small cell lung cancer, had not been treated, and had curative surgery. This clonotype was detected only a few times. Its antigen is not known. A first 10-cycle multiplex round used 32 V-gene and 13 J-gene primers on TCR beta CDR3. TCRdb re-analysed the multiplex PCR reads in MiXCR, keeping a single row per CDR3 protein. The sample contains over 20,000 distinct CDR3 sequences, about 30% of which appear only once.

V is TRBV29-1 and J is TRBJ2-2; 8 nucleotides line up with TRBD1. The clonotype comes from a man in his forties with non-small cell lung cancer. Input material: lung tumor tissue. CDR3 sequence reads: CSVEQPGQGPNTGELFF. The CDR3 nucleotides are TGCAGCGTTGAACAACCCGGACAGGGCCCGAACACCGGGGAGCTGTTTTTT.